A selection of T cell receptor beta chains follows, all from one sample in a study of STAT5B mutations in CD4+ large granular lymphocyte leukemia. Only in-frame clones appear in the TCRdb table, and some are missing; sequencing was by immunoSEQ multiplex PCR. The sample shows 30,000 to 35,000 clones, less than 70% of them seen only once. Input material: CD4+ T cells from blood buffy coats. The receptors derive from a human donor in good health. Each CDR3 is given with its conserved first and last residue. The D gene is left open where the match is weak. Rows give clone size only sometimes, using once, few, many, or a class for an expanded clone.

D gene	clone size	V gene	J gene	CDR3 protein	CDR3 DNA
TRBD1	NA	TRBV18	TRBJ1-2	CASSTGVPANYGYTF	TGTGCCAGCTCAACAGGGGTGCCAGCTAACTATGGCTACACCTTC
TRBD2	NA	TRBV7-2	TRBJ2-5	CASSLGGGAGKTQYF	TGTGCCAGCAGCTTAGGCGGGGGGGCCGGGAAGACCCAGTACTTC
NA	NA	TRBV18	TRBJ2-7	CASSRAGGPYEQYF	TGTGCCAGCTCACGGGCAGGGGGGCCCTACGAGCAGTACTTC
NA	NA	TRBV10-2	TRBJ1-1	CASSDPGHYTEAFF	TGCGCCAGCAGTGACCCCGGACACTACACTGAAGCTTTCTTT
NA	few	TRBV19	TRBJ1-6	CASRWRGGVQRNSPLHF	TGTGCCAGTAGGTGGAGGGGTGGGGTCCAACGTAATTCACCCCTCCACTTT
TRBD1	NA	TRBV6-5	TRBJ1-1	CASRLHGQVPTEAFF	TGTGCCAGCAGGTTACATGGACAGGTGCCTACTGAAGCTTTCTTT
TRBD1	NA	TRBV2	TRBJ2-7	CASSTGQGVYEQYF	TGTGCCAGCAGTACGGGACAGGGGGTGTACGAGCAGTACTTC
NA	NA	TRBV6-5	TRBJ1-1	CASGSRGATTEAFF	TGTGCCAGCGGGTCCAGGGGCGCGACCACTGAAGCTTTCTTT
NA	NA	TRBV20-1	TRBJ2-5	CSALMQETQYF	TGCAGTGCCTTAATGCAAGAGACCCAGTACTTC
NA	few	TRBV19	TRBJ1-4	CASSIASFGKLFF	TGTGCCAGTAGTATAGCGAGTTTTGGAAAACTGTTTTTT
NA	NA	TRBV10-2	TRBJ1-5	CASSVGNQPQHF	TGCGCCAGCAGTGTGGGAAATCAGCCCCAGCATTTT